The subject of this entry is one T cell receptor (beta chain). There are 13 residues in the CDR3. Germline CDR1 reads MNHEY; CDR2 reads SVGAGI. Germline trimming cut 6 bases from V and 3 bases from J; bases unmatched to any gene: 2. Per the original methods: Reference gene primer amplification in the assay estimated nucleated cell counts. Profiled with immunoSEQ multiplex PCR; TCRdb holds only in-frame clones, not every one. From that table come the V and J calls and clone size; the DNA was used to work out D and trimming. The sample includes about 36,000 clones, around 85% of them seen just once. This sample was included in a study of blood T cell repertoires in COVID-19.

The material sequenced was peripheral blood. The rearrangement joins TRBV6-5 to TRBJ2-3; 8 positions match TRBD2. The receptor comes from a man aged 65 to 85 with acute or convalescent COVID-19. CDR3 region: CASSGTRTDTQYF. The DNA for the CDR3 is TGTGCCAGCAGCGGGACTAGAACAGATACGCAGTATTTT.